Listed below are T cell receptor beta chains from one sample, sequenced in a study of T cell responses to AZD1222 COVID-19 vaccine. Profiling relied on immunoSEQ multiplex PCR, and the TCRdb table lists in-frame clones only, not all of them. This table holds some 150,000 clones, approximately 90% found once. The source material was peripheral blood, sampled on day 0 of AZD1222 vaccination. All receptors derive from an adult in good health. Both conserved end residues are part of each CDR3. A D gene is named only where the DNA matches it firmly. The size field is filled for only some rows; it gives once, few, many or a size class.

j_call: TRBJ1-2
v_call: TRBV10-1
clone_size: NA
d_call: TRBD1
cdr3_aa: CASSESRDRGFAYGYTF
cdr3_nt: TGCGCCAGCAGTGAGTCGCGGGACAGGGGTTTCGCATATGGCTACACCTTC

j_call: TRBJ2-3
v_call: TRBV4-1
clone_size: once
d_call: TRBD2
cdr3_aa: CASSQYGAGEADTQYF
cdr3_nt: TGCGCCAGCAGCCAATATGGAGCGGGGGAGGCGGATACGCAGTATTTT

j_call: TRBJ2-2
v_call: TRBV19
clone_size: NA
d_call: TRBD2
cdr3_aa: CASTLGLASGELFF
cdr3_nt: TGTGCCAGTACTTTGGGACTAGCGAGCGGGGAGCTGTTTTTT

j_call: TRBJ1-6
v_call: TRBV15
clone_size: NA
d_call: NA
cdr3_aa: CATSTGVGEALHF
cdr3_nt: TGTGCCACCAGCACCGGTGTGGGGGAGGCCCTCCACTTT

j_call: TRBJ2-1
v_call: TRBV9
clone_size: NA
d_call: NA
cdr3_aa: CASSPAWADEQFF
cdr3_nt: TGTGCCAGCAGCCCCGCTTGGGCGGATGAGCAGTTCTTC

j_call: TRBJ2-3
v_call: TRBV6-2/TRBV6-3
clone_size: NA
d_call: NA
cdr3_aa: CASSYGTRTDTQYF
cdr3_nt: TGTGCCAGCAGTTACGGGACACGCACAGATACGCAGTATTTT

j_call: TRBJ1-6
v_call: TRBV18
clone_size: NA
d_call: NA
cdr3_aa: CASSPEEDNSPLHF
cdr3_nt: TGTGCCAGCTCACCAGAAGAGGATAATTCACCCCTCCACTTT

j_call: TRBJ1-3
v_call: TRBV9
clone_size: few
d_call: NA
cdr3_aa: CASSLGEQARSGNTIYF
cdr3_nt: TGTGCCAGCAGCCTTGGGGAGCAGGCCCGTTCTGGAAACACCATATATTTT

j_call: TRBJ1-2
v_call: TRBV11-1
clone_size: NA
d_call: NA
cdr3_aa: CASSSDLYGYTF
cdr3_nt: TGTGCCAGCAGCTCGGACCTCTATGGCTACACCTTC

j_call: TRBJ2-5
v_call: TRBV5-6
clone_size: NA
d_call: NA
cdr3_aa: CASSLPLEGRETQYF
cdr3_nt: TGTGCCAGCAGCTTGCCGTTGGAGGGTCGGGAGACCCAGTACTTC

j_call: TRBJ1-1
v_call: TRBV7-9
clone_size: NA
d_call: NA
cdr3_aa: CASSLVNTEAFF
cdr3_nt: TGTGCCAGCAGCTTAGTGAACACTGAAGCTTTCTTT

j_call: TRBJ2-1
v_call: TRBV20-1
clone_size: NA
d_call: NA
cdr3_aa: CSASVADWAYNEQFF
cdr3_nt: TGCAGTGCTAGTGTTGCGGATTGGGCCTACAATGAGCAGTTCTTC

j_call: TRBJ2-7
v_call: TRBV5-1
clone_size: NA
d_call: TRBD1
cdr3_aa: CASSQRQGEAYEQYF
cdr3_nt: TGCGCCAGCAGTCAGAGACAGGGGGAGGCCTACGAGCAGTACTTC

j_call: TRBJ1-3
v_call: TRBV28
clone_size: NA
d_call: NA
cdr3_aa: CASSGSGSGNTIYF
cdr3_nt: TGTGCCAGCAGTGGGTCCGGGTCTGGAAACACCATATATTTT

j_call: TRBJ1-5
v_call: TRBV15
clone_size: NA
d_call: NA
cdr3_aa: CATSRDRGGKPQHF
cdr3_nt: TGTGCCACCAGCAGAGATCGCGGCGGGAAGCCCCAGCATTTT

j_call: TRBJ2-2
v_call: TRBV10-3
clone_size: NA
d_call: NA
cdr3_aa: CAISEGRENTGELFF
cdr3_nt: TGTGCCATCAGTGAGGGCAGGGAGAACACCGGGGAGCTGTTTTTT

j_call: TRBJ2-3
v_call: TRBV5-4
clone_size: NA
d_call: NA
cdr3_aa: CASSLGPPGTDTQYF
cdr3_nt: TGTGCCAGCAGCTTGGGGCCGCCCGGCACAGATACGCAGTATTTT

j_call: TRBJ2-4
v_call: TRBV5-6
clone_size: NA
d_call: TRBD2
cdr3_aa: CASSQTSMKNIQYF
cdr3_nt: TGTGCCAGCAGCCAGACTAGCATGAAAAACATTCAGTACTTC

j_call: TRBJ1-4
v_call: TRBV7-7
clone_size: NA
d_call: TRBD1
cdr3_aa: CASSDGTGVQEKLFF
cdr3_nt: TGTGCCAGCAGCGACGGGACAGGGGTACAGGAAAAACTGTTTTTT

j_call: TRBJ2-5
v_call: TRBV28
clone_size: NA
d_call: TRBD1
cdr3_aa: CASSPIRTGSRETQYF
cdr3_nt: TGTGCCAGCAGTCCAATAAGGACAGGGTCGAGAGAGACCCAGTACTTC

j_call: TRBJ1-1
v_call: TRBV7-6
clone_size: NA
d_call: NA
cdr3_aa: CASSLATPQNTEAFF
cdr3_nt: TGTGCCAGCAGCTTAGCGACGCCCCAGAACACTGAAGCTTTCTTT

j_call: TRBJ1-1
v_call: TRBV6-4
clone_size: once
d_call: TRBD1
cdr3_aa: CASSDQGGITEAFF
cdr3_nt: TGTGCCAGCAGTGATCAGGGGGGTATCACTGAAGCTTTCTTT

j_call: TRBJ2-3
v_call: TRBV6-2/TRBV6-3
clone_size: NA
d_call: TRBD2
cdr3_aa: CASSYSGGRPTDTQYF
cdr3_nt: TGTGCCAGCAGTTATAGCGGGGGGCGACCCACAGATACGCAGTATTTT

j_call: TRBJ2-7
v_call: TRBV20-1
clone_size: NA
d_call: NA
cdr3_aa: CSARVGYEQYF
cdr3_nt: TGCAGTGCTAGAGTGGGTTACGAGCAGTACTTC

j_call: TRBJ1-5
v_call: TRBV10-3
clone_size: NA
d_call: NA
cdr3_aa: CAISESDSSNQPQHF
cdr3_nt: TGTGCCATCAGTGAGTCCGACTCTAGCAATCAGCCCCAGCATTTT

j_call: TRBJ1-5
v_call: TRBV30
clone_size: NA
d_call: NA
cdr3_aa: CAWSVLGNQPQHF
cdr3_nt: TGTGCCTGGAGTGTACTTGGGAATCAGCCCCAGCATTTT

j_call: TRBJ2-7
v_call: TRBV6-2/TRBV6-3
clone_size: NA
d_call: NA
cdr3_aa: CASSYFLDNYEQYF
cdr3_nt: TGTGCCAGCAGTTACTTCTTGGACAACTACGAGCAGTACTTC

j_call: TRBJ1-2
v_call: TRBV15
clone_size: NA
d_call: NA
cdr3_aa: CATSREPRDGYTF
cdr3_nt: TGTGCCACCAGCAGAGAGCCGCGGGATGGCTACACCTTC

j_call: TRBJ2-7
v_call: TRBV11-1
clone_size: NA
d_call: NA
cdr3_aa: CASSLVLAYEQYF
cdr3_nt: TGTGCCAGCAGCTTAGTGCTAGCCTACGAGCAGTACTTC

j_call: TRBJ1-5
v_call: TRBV3-1/TRBV3-2
clone_size: NA
d_call: TRBD1
cdr3_aa: CASSLTGVSNQPQHF
cdr3_nt: TGTGCCAGCAGCCTGACAGGGGTTAGCAATCAGCCCCAGCATTTT

j_call: TRBJ2-3
v_call: TRBV5-1
clone_size: NA
d_call: TRBD1
cdr3_aa: CASSLLGQGLSDTQYF
cdr3_nt: TGCGCCAGCAGCTTGTTGGGACAGGGTCTTTCAGATACGCAGTATTTT

j_call: TRBJ1-2
v_call: TRBV11-2
clone_size: few
d_call: NA
cdr3_aa: CASSLRDGLNYGYTF
cdr3_nt: TGTGCCAGCAGCTTAAGGGACGGTTTAAACTATGGCTACACCTTC

j_call: TRBJ2-2
v_call: TRBV2
clone_size: NA
d_call: NA
cdr3_aa: CASSETGRVPNTGELFF
cdr3_nt: TGTGCCAGCAGTGAGACAGGGAGGGTACCGAACACCGGGGAGCTGTTTTTT

j_call: TRBJ1-3
v_call: TRBV13
clone_size: NA
d_call: NA
cdr3_aa: CASSPPRGDSGNTIYF
cdr3_nt: TGTGCCAGCAGCCCTCCCCGGGGAGACTCTGGAAACACCATATATTTT

j_call: TRBJ1-3
v_call: TRBV18
clone_size: NA
d_call: NA
cdr3_aa: CASSPNPGLSGNTIYF
cdr3_nt: TGTGCCAGCTCACCAAATCCGGGTCTCTCTGGAAACACCATATATTTT